Following are 15 T cell receptor beta chains from one sample sequenced in a study of CD8 T cells in Susac syndrome (dated by TCRdb to between 2018 and 2021). To prepare the library, the immunoSEQ multiplex PCR assay was applied. RNA was extracted using the RNeasy kit, and roughly 0.5 to 1 ug of the RNA was reverse transcribed with random hexamers. The public sequencing data were trimmed at Q25 with fastp and processed into clonotypes with MiXCR by TCRdb, which kept only in-frame beta chains. CDR3 protein duplicates are merged, each entry listing the most common genes and DNA. For this sample the table gives approximately 190,000 distinct CDR3 sequences, of which roughly 90% were detected only once. Around 0.1% of the sample is taken by the ten largest. Sequencing input: CD4+ T cells from PBMCs. These receptors were taken from a human donor with Susac syndrome.

V usage is TRBV30 and J usage is TRBJ2-3; D may match TRBD1 or TRBD2 (5 bases each). Germline values: CDR1 GTSNPN, CDR2 SVGIG (reference sequence). V lost 2 bases, J lost 6 bases, and 9 bases lay in between. CDR3 size: 12 residues. The CDR3 reads CAWSNGADTQYF. The CDR3 region has the DNA TGTGCCTGGAGTAACGGGGCCGATACGCAGTATTTT. Combining the CDR3 with reference TRBV30 and TRBJ2-3 gives the whole variable domain SQTIHQWPATLVQPVGSPLSLECTVEGTSNPNLYWYRQAAGRGLQLLFYSVGIGQISSEVPQNLSASRPQDRQFILSSKKLLLSDSGFYLCAWSNGADTQYFGPGTRLTVL.

This clonotype occurred once. This chain connects TRBV20-1 to TRBJ1-5; D is possibly TRBD1 (5 bases). The CDR3 extends over 15 amino acids. Trimming removed 1 base from V and 2 bases from J, with 12 bases in between. The germline gives CDR1 DFQATT, CDR2 SNEGSKA (reference sequence). The CDR3 DNA is TGCAGTGCTAGAGCGGGAGGGGCCGGCAATCAGCCCCAGCATTTT. Translating gives CSARAGGAGNQPQHF.

This clonotype showed up just once. The chain recombines TRBV18 with TRBJ1-1, with a possible D match to TRBD1 (5 bases). V was pared by 5 bases and J by 1 base, with 11 bases between. The germline V gene has CDR1 KGHSH and CDR2 LQKENI. The CDR3 spans 14 residues. CDR3 DNA sequence: TGTGCCAGCTCATCTCGGCAGGGGAACACTGAAGCTTTCTTT. Residues: CASSSRQGNTEAFF.

CDR3 DNA: TGTGCCAGCAGCCAAGATCGGGAACTACCGAACACCGGGGAGCTGTTTTTT. Translation: CASSQDRELPNTGELFF. The chain couples TRBV4-2 to TRBJ2-2, with D maybe TRBD2 (5 bases). V gave up 0 bases and J gave up 0 bases, with 11 bases separating them. In germline, CDR1 is LGHNA, CDR2 YNFKEQ. The CDR3 covers 17 residues.

The chain combines TRBV30 with TRBJ1-2; D not certain. Looked up from germline, CDR1 is GTSNPN and CDR2 is SVGIG (reference sequence). V was shortened by 2 bases and J by 5 bases, with 6 bases between the two germline ends. The CDR3 contains 11 residues. The CDR3 DNA sequence: TGTGCCTGGAGTTTGGCTTATGGCTACACCTTC. It is translated as CAWSLAYGYTF.

CDR3 sequence reads: CASGKNSGNTIYF. CDR3 nucleotide sequence: TGTGCCAGCGGGAAAAACTCTGGAAACACCATATATTTT. The V gene is TRBV6-1, the J gene TRBJ1-3; no firm D call. Germline lookup yields CDR1 MNHNS and CDR2 SASEGT. V was pared by 8 bases and J by 0 bases, with 8 bases between. The CDR3 sequence is 13 residues long.

The gene calls are TRBV7-9 and TRBJ2-5; either TRBD1 or TRBD2 may supply D (5 bases each). CDR3 size: 16 residues. Trimming shortened V by 2 bases and J by 0 bases, and 13 bases separated the two germline ends. Per germline, CDR1 SEHNR and CDR2 FQNEAQ (reference sequence). The CDR3 DNA reads TGTGCCAGCAGCTTACTAAGGGGAGCGAACCAAGAGACCCAGTACTTC. It translates to CASSLLRGANQETQYF.

This rearrangement joins TRBV6-5 to TRBJ2-4; D is perhaps TRBD1 (5 bases). The germline V and J ends were trimmed by 0 bases and 6 bases, with 9 bases remaining between them. Germline V gene data show CDR1 as MNHEY and CDR2 as SVGAGI. The CDR3 contains 14 residues. The CDR3 bases are TGTGCCAGCAGTTACTCTCAGGGTAGAAACATTCAGTACTTC. It encodes CASSYSQGRNIQYF.

The chain carries TRBV28 and TRBJ2-7; the D call may be TRBD1 or TRBD2 (6 bases each). The CDR3 contains 14 residues. V was pared by 6 bases and J by 3 bases, with 15 bases between. Germline CDR1 is MDHEN and CDR2 is SYDVKM. CDR3 nucleotides: TGTGCCAGCAGAGGGGGGTTGATAAGCTACGAGCAGTACTTC. Translating it yields CASRGGLISYEQYF.

This sequence joins TRBV2 and TRBJ2-7; 9 nucleotides line up with TRBD2. The CDR3 has 14 amino acids. CDR1 is SNHLY, CDR2 FYNNEI, per germline. After removal of 6 bases from V and 0 bases from J, the junction contained 3 bases not matched to a gene. The CDR3 reads CASRKTSGSYEQYF. CDR3 bases: TGTGCCAGCAGAAAGACTAGCGGCTCCTACGAGCAGTACTTC.

The chain links TRBV20-1 to TRBJ2-7; 8 bases are a match to TRBD1. CDR1 and CDR2 from the germline V gene are DFQATT and SNEGSKA (reference sequence). This CDR3 is 16 amino acids long. Trimming removed 2 bases from V and 0 bases from J; junction bases left unmatched: 9. This CDR3 is CSARSEDRVSSYEQYF. For the CDR3, the DNA is TGCAGTGCTAGATCTGAGGACAGGGTGAGCTCCTACGAGCAGTACTTC.

The V gene is TRBV12-3 or TRBV12-4, the J gene TRBJ1-5; 8 bases agree with TRBD1. V lost 5 bases to trimming and J lost 2 bases; unmatched junction nucleotides: 5. This CDR3 is 15 amino acids long. The CDR3: CASSRRGLGNQPQHF. DNA for the CDR3: TGTGCCAGCAGTCGCAGGGGGCTTGGCAATCAGCCCCAGCATTTT.

This chain uses TRBV6-5 with TRBJ1-6; the D is unclear. Trimming shortened V by 6 bases and J by 8 bases, and 14 bases separated the two germline ends. The CDR3 is 14 residues long. Germline loops: CDR1 MNHEY, CDR2 SVGAGI. CDR3 bases: TGTGCCAGCAGCCTCCGGACGGGTGATTCACCCCTCCACTTT. It codes for CASSLRTGDSPLHF.

J is TRBJ1-2 and V is TRBV5-4; D remains unclear. The CDR3 sequence is 14 residues long. The germline V gene encodes CDR1 SGHNT and CDR2 YYREEE (reference sequence). The V end was cut by 0 bases, the J end by 0 bases, with 6 bases between. CDR3 protein: CASSLARSNYGYTF. CDR3 coding DNA: TGTGCCAGCAGCTTGGCGCGGTCTAACTATGGCTACACCTTC.

The chain has TRBV6-5 and TRBJ2-1; D might be TRBD1 or TRBD2, each matching 5 bases. V was shortened by 0 bases and J by 7 bases, with 10 bases between the two germline ends. CDR1 MNHEY and CDR2 SVGAGI come from the germline V gene. This CDR3 has 14 residues. DNA for the CDR3: TGTGCCAGCAGTTACTCGGGGACGCGGAATGAGCAGTTCTTC. Protein sequence: CASSYSGTRNEQFF.